The table lists the clone carrying this TCR beta chain with many counts. The junction does not match germline at one end; this may be a read error. The CDR3 has 12 residues. CDR1 and CDR2 (germline): SEHNR, FQNEAQ (reference sequence). These data are taken from a study of molecular identifiers for immune sequencing clone quantification. Preparation of the bulk TCR libraries relied on previously described methods and listed TCR primers. TCRdb recomputed calls from the PCR reads with MiXCR, one row per CDR3 protein. The profile shows about 630,000 distinct CDR3 sequences, about 25% of them singletons. The authors sorted naive CD8 T cells as CD8+CD4-CCR7+CD45RA+.

The sequenced sample was naive CD8+ T cells from blood, with Jurkat cell RNA spiked in. The subset was: FACS-sorted CD8+CD4-CCR7+CD45RA+ naive T cells. This receptor was taken from a human donor in good health. Some libraries in this study had Jurkat cell RNA spiked in. The rearrangement joins TRBV7-9 to TRBJ1-4; TRBD1 agrees at 7 bases. CDR3 sequence reads: CASSSAGQAVVF. Written as DNA, the CDR3 is TGTGCCAGCAGCTCAGCCGGACAGGCCGTTGTATTT. The full variable domain, with the rest looked up from reference TRBV7-9 and TRBJ1-4, is DTGVSQNPRHKITKRGQNVTFRCDPISEHNRLYWYRQTLGQGPEFLTYFQNEAQLEKSRLLSDRFSAERPKGSFSTLEIQRTEQGDSAMYLCASSSAGQAVVFGSGTQLSVL.